The 18 T cell receptor beta chains reported below all come from one sample, sequenced in a study of cytomegalovirus exposure and HLA in healthy donors. The PCR employed 60 Vbeta primers together with 13 Jbeta primers. Sequencing used immunoSEQ multiplex PCR; TCRdb keeps in-frame clones, though not all of them. There are roughly 97,000 clones in the sample; roughly 79% occur only once, and roughly 6% lies in the top ten. The sample was PBMCs. These receptors were collected from a man aged 55 to 70 in good health and CMV-seropositive.

J is TRBJ2-1 and V is TRBV6-4; 9 bases are shared with TRBD2. This CDR3 spans 16 amino acids. V lost 5 bases and J lost 5; bases outside the gene matches: 10. Germline CDR1 MRHNA, CDR2 SNTAGT. This CDR3 is CASSRSGTSTHNEQFF. In nucleotides, the CDR3 is TGTGCCAGCAGTCGATCCGGGACTAGCACCCACAATGAGCAGTTCTTC.

This clone has only a few counts. This sequence joins TRBV10-1 and TRBJ1-1; TRBD1 agrees at 7 bases. This CDR3 has 15 residues. CDR1 is WNHNN and CDR2 is SYGVQD in the germline V gene (reference sequence). V shed 8 bases and J 4 bases; nucleotides not matched to a gene: 13. CDR3 coding DNA: TGCGCCAGCTGGACAGTTACAGGGGATCGCACTGAAGCTTTCTTT. It codes for CASWTVTGDRTEAFF.

The gene calls are TRBV6-1 and TRBJ1-5; no clear D gene. Trimming removed 2 bases at V and 6 bases at J, with 5 bases between. Germline V gene sequence: CDR1 MNHNS, CDR2 SASEGT. There are 12 residues in the CDR3. The CDR3: CASSELRQPQHF. The CDR3 DNA sequence: TGTGCCAGCAGTGAACTTCGTCAGCCCCAGCATTTT.

Regarding this clone: One junction end does not reproduce the germline sequence, and a read error may be involved. The CDR3 DNA is TGTGCCAGTAGTAGCTTGCCTAATTATGGCTACACCTTC. Protein: CASSSLPNYGYTF. This chain joins TRBV19 and TRBJ1-2; D not resolved. The CDR3 is made up of 13 amino acids. Per germline, CDR1 LNHDA and CDR2 SQIVND (reference sequence).

The chain combines TRBV15 with TRBJ1-2; D not certain. The V end was cut by 1 base, the J end by 2 bases, with 5 bases between. This CDR3 is built from 13 residues. Germline V gene data show CDR1 as LNHNV and CDR2 as YYDKDF (reference sequence). As DNA, the CDR3 is TGTGCCACCAGCAGAGCTATAAACTATGGCTACACCTTC. This sequence encodes CATSRAINYGYTF.

The V gene is TRBV21-1, the J gene TRBJ1-6. TRBV21-1 is assigned pseudogene status. The CDR3 contains 11 residues. The CDR3 spells CASSKNRALHF. Here the CDR3 DNA reads TGTGCCAGCAGCAAAAACCGAGCCCTCCACTTT.

This clone was recorded once. V and J are TRBV4-2 and TRBJ2-5; maybe TRBD2 (5 bases). Germline V lookup: CDR1 LGHNA, CDR2 YNFKEQ. CDR3 length equals 13 residues. V lost 4 bases, J lost 3 bases, and 9 bases lay in between. CDR3 DNA: TGTGCCAGCAGCCGGCGGGTGGAAGAGACCCAGTACTTC. Its translation: CASSRRVEETQYF.

The chain links TRBV5-4 to TRBJ2-6; no clear D gene. Between the trimmed V and J ends, which lost 0 bases and 3 bases, there was a span of 4 bases. This CDR3 has 14 residues. Looked up from germline, CDR1 is SGHNT and CDR2 is YYREEE (reference sequence). The CDR3 here is CASSLVVGANVLTF. In nucleotides, the CDR3 is TGTGCCAGCAGCTTGGTAGTTGGGGCCAACGTCCTGACTTTC.

Comment on this clone: At the DNA level, this CDR3 is encoded by other sequences in the same sample as well. The V and J genes are TRBV5-4 and TRBJ2-3; no reliable D call. CDR1 and CDR2 (germline): SGHNT, YYREEE (reference sequence). The CDR3 sequence is 14 residues long. The V end was cut by 5 bases, the J end by 0 bases, with 10 bases between. Written as DNA, the CDR3 is TGTGCCAGCAGTTACAGATCTAGCACAGATACGCAGTATTTT. As protein: CASSYRSSTDTQYF.

The chain couples TRBV7-9 to TRBJ2-1; no clear D gene. Trimming took off 0 bases at V and 16 bases at J, with 10 bases between the two ends. The CDR3 runs to 11 residues. Germline V CDR1 and CDR2: SEHNR, FQNEAQ (reference sequence). This CDR3 is CASSLADIAFF. CDR3 coding DNA: TGTGCCAGCAGCTTAGCCGACATCGCCTTCTTC.

The V call is TRBV5-1, the J call TRBJ1-6, with D uncertain. V lost 4 bases and J lost 2, with 10 bases in between. Germline V CDR1 and CDR2: SGHRS, YFSETQ. This CDR3 has 15 residues. Here the CDR3 DNA reads TGCGCCAGCAGCCAAGGGAGCACCTATAATTCACCCCTCCACTTT. This translates into CASSQGSTYNSPLHF.

The chain has TRBV5-1 and TRBJ1-6; TRBD1 matches at 9 bases. Per germline, CDR1 SGHRS and CDR2 YFSETQ. The CDR3 is made up of 15 amino acids. Trimming removed 4 bases from V and 8 bases from J; junction bases left unmatched: 7. The CDR3 coding sequence is TGCGCCAGCAGCGGACCGGGACAGGGTGATTCACCCCTCCACTTT. It codes for CASSGPGQGDSPLHF.

The chain combines TRBV5-6 with TRBJ1-3; D unclear. The V gene's germline CDR1 is SGHDT and CDR2 YYEEEE. V lost 2 bases and J lost 0, with 9 bases in between. This CDR3 spans 15 amino acids. The CDR3 loop is CASSFSWASGNTIYF. The CDR3 region has the DNA TGTGCCAGCAGCTTTAGTTGGGCCTCTGGAAACACCATATATTTT.

This clone was seen only a few times. The chain employs TRBV2 and TRBJ1-1; 7 bases match TRBD1. The CDR3 covers 16 residues. Germline V gene data show CDR1 as SNHLY and CDR2 as FYNNEI. Germline trimming cut 3 bases from V and 0 bases from J; bases unmatched to any gene: 7. The CDR3 nucleotides are TGTGCCAGCAGTGACGGGACAGAGAACATGAACACTGAAGCTTTCTTT. Its protein is CASSDGTENMNTEAFF.

The rearrangement links TRBV9 to TRBJ2-1; tentatively, D is TRBD2 (5 bases). In germline, CDR1 is SGDLS, CDR2 YYNGEE. V was cut by 2 bases and J by 10 bases, with 16 bases left in between. The CDR3 sequence is 14 residues long. For the CDR3, the DNA is TGTGCCAGCAGCGTTGCAATGAGGGCTGGGGAGCAGTTCTTC. Its protein product is CASSVAMRAGEQFF.

This clone occurred once. The chain carries TRBV4-2 and TRBJ2-5; 9 bases line up with TRBD2. CDR1 is LGHNA, CDR2 YNFKEQ, per germline. This CDR3 has 15 amino acids. J lost 2 bases, V lost 5 bases, and 6 bases had no gene match. The CDR3 is CASSRSAGGQETQYF. CDR3 nucleotide sequence: TGTGCCAGCAGCAGGTCAGCGGGGGGTCAAGAGACCCAGTACTTC.

A note on this clone: At one boundary the junction diverges from the germline segment, which might be a read error. The rearrangement uses TRBV7-8 and TRBJ1-4, with D maybe TRBD1 (6 bases). This CDR3 spans 15 amino acids. CDR1 is SGHVS, CDR2 FQNEAQ, per germline. The CDR3 DNA follows: TGTGCCCGCAGCTTATTACAGGGCAGCGCTGAAAAACTGTTTTTT. Amino acid sequence: CARSLLQGSAEKLFF.

This clone showed up just once. One end of the junction fails to match germline, which may point to a read error. This rearrangement joins TRBV28 to TRBJ1-2, with 7 bases that match TRBD1. Germline loops: CDR1 MDHEN, CDR2 SYDVKM. The CDR3 is 12 amino acids. CDR3 sequence: CAGRGGIYGYTF. As DNA, the CDR3 is TGTGCCGGCAGGGGGGGGATTTATGGCTACACCTTC.